The 5 T cell receptor beta chains below all came from one sample that was sequenced in a study of blood T cells in healthy people across ages. A sample-barcoded 5' primer and a J-beta primer mix were used in a second PCR of roughly 7 to 11 cycles. TCRdb passed the 5' RACE reads through MiXCR, listing each CDR3 protein once. The sample contains about 640,000 distinct CDR3 sequences, roughly 53% of which appear only once. Material: blood. These receptors all come from a man aged 60-69 years in good health.

The sample holds a few counts of this clonotype. The chain combines TRBV15 with TRBJ2-1; D is perhaps TRBD1 (6 bases). CDR3 length: 14 residues. The V gene's germline CDR1 is LNHNV and CDR2 YYDKDF (reference sequence). Trimming took 0 bases from V and 9 from J, leaving 12 bases between them. The CDR3 DNA sequence: TGTGCCACCAGCAGAGATAAGGGGGTCGGTGAGCAGTTCTTC. It codes for CATSRDKGVGEQFF.

The rearrangement joins TRBV6-2 or TRBV6-3 to TRBJ1-1; D gene uncertain. The CDR3 contains 13 residues. V lost 6 bases to trimming and J lost 2 bases, with 10 bases between them. Germline values: CDR1 MNHEY, CDR2 SVGEGT. The CDR3: CASRSDGNTEAFF. CDR3 nucleotide sequence: TGTGCCAGCAGATCGGACGGCAACACTGAAGCTTTCTTT.

This clonotype turned up a few times. The chain carries TRBV29-1 and TRBJ1-1; D perhaps matches TRBD1 (6 bases). The germline V and J ends were trimmed by 6 bases and 3 bases, with 14 bases remaining between them. Germline V gene data show CDR1 as SQVTM and CDR2 as ANQGSEA. CDR3 size: 13 residues. DNA for the CDR3: TGCAGCGTCCGTACCCACAGGGACACTGAAGCTTTCTTT. It translates to CSVRTHRDTEAFF.

This clonotype has just a few counts. A much larger clone differs by one base, so this may be a read error. V and J are TRBV12-3 or TRBV12-4 and TRBJ2-3, with D perhaps matching TRBD2 (6 bases). With 3 bases removed from V and 13 bases from J, the gap between germline ends came to 20 bases. This CDR3 comprises 14 residues. CDR3 sequence reads: CASSFGGSGDAEYF. CDR3 coding DNA: TGTGCCAGCAGTTTTGGGGGGAGCGGAGATGCGGAGTATTTT.

The rearrangement joins TRBV27 to TRBJ2-1, with D maybe TRBD1 (5 bases). Germline assignment: CDR1 MNHEY and CDR2 SMNVEV (reference sequence). Trimming took 4 bases from V and 0 from J, leaving 7 bases between them. The CDR3 has 14 residues. The CDR3 DNA follows: TGTGCCAGCAGTTACGGACACTCCTACAATGAGCAGTTCTTC. Translation: CASSYGHSYNEQFF.